This TCR beta chain comes out of a study of T cell responses to AZD1222 COVID-19 vaccine. Study results and limitations: There were repertoire samples only from the period after the peak T cell response. Spike-specific TCR breadth rose after two AZD1222 doses, and depth rose as well. Just six AZD1222 recipients were seropositive at baseline. In a largely white British group with more females than males, clonal diversity was possibly underestimated.

Regarding this clone: What it recognizes is unknown.

Germline lookup yields CDR1 MNHEY and CDR2 SVGAGI. The CDR3 contains 16 residues. Trimming pared 0 bases from V and 4 bases from J, leaving 10 bases between. Only in-frame clones appear in the TCRdb table, and some are missing; sequencing was by immunoSEQ multiplex PCR. The data show some 25,000 clones, roughly 85% seen once. Sequences were derived from peripheral blood, sampled 28 days after the second AZD1222 dose. The TCR comes from an adult who received the AZD1222 COVID-19 vaccine. V gene TRBV6-5 combines with J gene TRBJ2-6; no firm D call. CDR3 DNA sequence: TGTGCCAGCAGTTACTCCTCCGTGGGGGGGGCCAACGTCCTGACTTTC. Amino acids: CASSYSSVGGANVLTF.